This is a list of T cell receptor beta chains from one sample in a study of cytomegalovirus exposure and HLA in healthy donors. Method: immunoSEQ multiplex PCR; TCRdb's copy keeps in-frame clones and lacks some. The sample has 100,000 to 150,000 clones, 80% to 90% seen once; the top ten hold 1.1%. Sequenced: PBMCs. Receptor source: a woman between 18 and 29 years old in good health and CMV-seronegative. The CDR3 runs from the conserved cysteine through the conserved F or W. Fields, in order: J gene, V gene, clone size, CDR3 protein. Size is stated for part of the rows, as once, few or many counts, or as a class when the clone is expanded.

TRBJ1-3,TRBV18,-,CASSPLEVSSGNTIYF
TRBJ1-3,TRBV5-1,-,CASSLGTGTGNTIYF
TRBJ2-7,TRBV29-1,once,CSGGGGTSYEQYF
TRBJ2-3,TRBV29-1,once,CSVEEAHTDTQYF
TRBJ2-7,TRBV28,-,CASSFLGTSHYEQYF
TRBJ2-7,TRBV9,-,CASSVATSGTYEQYF
TRBJ1-5,TRBV15,-,CATSRDHWQFDQPQHF
TRBJ2-7,TRBV9,-,CASSVTGVSYEQYF
TRBJ2-3,TRBV5-1,-,CASSLGDRDTDTQYF
TRBJ2-4,TRBV2,-,CAQGLAGALAKNIQYF
TRBJ2-3,TRBV27,once,CASSLVRGDTQYF
TRBJ1-2,TRBV6-5,few,CASSYSKQGGYGYTF
TRBJ2-3,TRBV7-9,-,CASSSIGTDTQYF
TRBJ2-3,TRBV27,once,CASSLISGRTDTQYF
TRBJ1-1,TRBV5-1,-,CASGTGTGGTEAFF
TRBJ2-7,TRBV5-4,-,CASSLGGGSVLYEQYF
TRBJ1-1,TRBV4-2,-,CASSQDPQNTEAFF
TRBJ2-1,TRBV5-1,-,CASSPRTSGDNEQFF
TRBJ1-6,TRBV25-1,-,CASRHLAHNSPLHF
TRBJ2-3,TRBV6-6,-,CASSPTGKRADTQYF
TRBJ2-2,TRBV18,-,CASSPGFSTGELFF
TRBJ1-1,TRBV5-1,-,CASSLDSGRSEAFF
TRBJ1-1,TRBV2,once,CASRLQGSEAFF
TRBJ1-2,TRBV15,-,CATSREAGEAYGYTF
TRBJ1-5,TRBV19,-,CASSDLGVVGFQPQHF
TRBJ1-1,TRBV2,-,CASRGESMNTEAFF
TRBJ2-5,TRBV6-5,-,CASSYSTGTQETQYF
TRBJ2-3,TRBV7-8,-,CASTFSGRIDTQYF
TRBJ2-1,TRBV5-1,-,CASSRSYNEQFF
TRBJ1-5,TRBV28,-,CATLSATSGNQPQHF
TRBJ1-1,TRBV6-5,-,CASSYSTRGNTEAFF
TRBJ2-2,TRBV10-1,-,CASSTDVGTDYTGELFF
TRBJ2-1,TRBV28,-,CASSPHEDRDNEQFF
TRBJ1-1,TRBV20-1,-,CSAREAAEAFF
TRBJ2-1,TRBV2,few,CASSERAWQFF
TRBJ1-3,TRBV2,-,CASKGQGGAGNTIYF
TRBJ1-1,TRBV11-2,once,CASSLGQMNTEAFF
TRBJ2-7,TRBV6-6,once,CASSYVAPSSYEQYF
TRBJ1-5,TRBV28,-,CASSSHPSRDPPQHF
TRBJ1-3,TRBV4-2,-,CASSQSGTAGNTIYF
TRBJ2-5,TRBV6-1,-,CASSSGTGGEETQYF
TRBJ1-5,TRBV2,-,CASSRTGIGQPQHF
TRBJ1-2,TRBV7-2,-,CASSSTKQGASGYTF
TRBJ2-1,TRBV30,-,CAWSLGTTMNNEQFF
TRBJ2-2,TRBV28,-,CAIPSGRAGGELFF
TRBJ1-6,TRBV6-5,-,CASSWTKGENSPLHF
TRBJ1-4,TRBV4-1,-,CASSQDWGRDSFNEKLFF
TRBJ1-1,TRBV6-1,-,CASSERSTGSRTEAFF
TRBJ1-5,TRBV7-2,-,CASSLYLGQGNQPQHF